This passage covers 32 T cell receptor beta chains from one sample sequenced in a study of vaccination and CD4 T cells after COVID-19. TCRdb re-called the PCR reads with MiXCR, one entry per CDR3 protein. This sample has about 20,000 distinct CDR3 sequences; about 60% occur once, and the top ten carry around 1.1%. This material consisted of CD4+ T cells from blood, taken after SARS-CoV-2 vaccination. These receptors all stem from a human donor who had recovered from COVID-19.

The gene calls are TRBV4-2 and TRBJ1-2; no definite D call. The V gene's germline CDR1 is LGHNA and CDR2 YNFKEQ. The CDR3 is made up of 13 amino acids. Trimming took off 5 bases at V and 12 bases at J, with 19 bases between the two ends. The CDR3, as DNA: TGTGCCAGCAGCAACACTCTCTTGGAGGGCAACACCTTC. Protein sequence: CASSNTLLEGNTF.

The genes are TRBV29-1 and TRBJ1-1; 7 nucleotides match TRBD1. Germline trimming cut 7 bases from V and 5 bases from J; bases unmatched to any gene: 7. The CDR3 has 12 residues. CDR1 and CDR2 from the germline V gene are SQVTM and ANQGSEA. The CDR3 is CSAYTGDTEAFF. The DNA for the CDR3 is TGCAGCGCTTATACAGGGGATACTGAAGCTTTCTTT. Variable domain in full (rest from reference TRBV29-1 and TRBJ1-1): SAVISQKPSRDICQRGTSLTIQCQVDSQVTMMFWYRQQPGQSLTLIATANQGSEATYESGFVIDKFPISRPNLTFSTLTVSNMSPEDSSIYLCSAYTGDTEAFFGQGTRLTVV.

Regarding this clonotype: At one end the junction does not follow the germline gene, possibly because of a read error. This sequence joins TRBV5-1 and TRBJ1-5, with D possibly TRBD1 on 6 matching bases. Germline V lookup: CDR1 SGHRS, CDR2 YFSETQ. This CDR3 comprises 15 residues. The CDR3 protein is CASSLDGTLNQPQHF. DNA of the CDR3: TGCGCCAGCAGTTTGGACGGGACACTTAATCAGCCCCAGCATTTT.

This clonotype was counted only a few times. V gene TRBV20-1 combines with J gene TRBJ2-3, with 8 bases lining up with TRBD2. CDR3 length equals 14 residues. V lost 5 bases to trimming and J lost 2 bases; unmatched junction nucleotides: 6. Per germline, CDR1 DFQATT and CDR2 SNEGSKA (reference sequence). The CDR3 sequence: CSAPLAGITDTQYF. The CDR3 region has the DNA TGCAGTGCTCCCCTAGCGGGTATCACAGATACGCAGTATTTT.

The chain couples TRBV20-1 to TRBJ1-5, with 8 bases lining up with TRBD1. With V trimmed by 2 bases and J by 1 base, 4 bases remained unmatched. CDR1 DFQATT and CDR2 SNEGSKA come from the germline V gene (reference sequence). The CDR3 length is 15 residues. CDR3 region: CSARLQGGSNQPQHF. CDR3 coding DNA: TGCAGTGCTAGACTACAGGGGGGGAGCAATCAGCCCCAGCATTTT.

The chain has TRBV19 and TRBJ2-7; no clear D gene. V was pared by 4 bases and J by 0 bases, with 10 bases between. Germline CDR1 is LNHDA and CDR2 is SQIVND (reference sequence). This CDR3 has 14 amino acids. CDR3 nucleotides: TGTGCCAGTAGTACAACACGGAGCTCCTACGAGCAGTACTTC. This gives the protein CASSTTRSSYEQYF.

The V gene is TRBV20-1, the J gene TRBJ2-7, with 8 bases that match TRBD2. CDR3 length: 14 amino acids. V shed 2 bases, J shed 2 bases, and the junction held 5 bases outside the gene matches. Germline V CDR1 and CDR2: DFQATT, SNEGSKA (reference sequence). The CDR3: CSARFPAGAYEQYF. CDR3 nucleotide sequence: TGCAGTGCTAGATTTCCAGCGGGGGCCTACGAGCAGTACTTC.

This clonotype was recorded a few times. This rearrangement joins TRBV7-6 to TRBJ1-3, with D possibly TRBD1 on 5 matching bases. The V and J ends lost 3 bases and 0 bases respectively, with 9 bases between them. Germline V gives CDR1 SGHVS, CDR2 FNYEAQ. The CDR3 length is 15 residues. Here the CDR3 DNA reads TGTGCCAGCAGCTTTGGGGGAGCCTCTGGAAACACCATATATTTT. This translates into CASSFGGASGNTIYF.

In the case of this clonotype: Sequence at one end of the junction differs from germline and may be a read error. V gene TRBV29-1 combines with J gene TRBJ1-3; D unclear. This CDR3 is 14 amino acids long. Per the germline V gene, CDR1 is SQVTM and CDR2 is ANQGSEA. CDR3 nucleotide sequence: TGCAGCGTTCCTGACCCTTCAACTGGGAACACCATATATTTT. It translates to CSVPDPSTGNTIYF.

V and J are TRBV21-1 and TRBJ2-7; the table's TRBD1 call for D was not verified on the DNA. TRBV21-1 is a recognized pseudogene. The length of the CDR3 is 15 residues. Here the CDR3 reads CASNGGRGVGNEQYF. CDR3 in DNA: TGTGCCAGCAATGGGGGACGAGGGGTCGGGAACGAGCAGTACTTC.

This clonotype came up once. The chain recombines TRBV20-1 with TRBJ1-6; 9 bases map to TRBD1. Unmatched junction bases numbered 6, after V lost 5 bases and J lost 10 bases. Per germline, CDR1 DFQATT and CDR2 SNEGSKA (reference sequence). The length of the CDR3 is 13 residues. The CDR3 here is CSAGQGKNSPLHF. In DNA, the CDR3 is TGCAGTGCTGGACAGGGGAAAAACTCACCCCTCCACTTT.

This rearrangement joins TRBV28 to TRBJ1-1; D uncertain. V lost 6 bases and J 7 bases, leaving 9 bases between the germline ends. The CDR3 contains 11 residues. CDR1 MDHEN and CDR2 SYDVKM come from the germline V gene. CDR3: CASRLRDEAFF. The CDR3 nucleotides read TGTGCCAGCAGGCTGAGGGATGAAGCTTTCTTT.

The CDR3 DNA is TGTGCCAGCAGTAAACTCCGAGGGCAGTACTTC. Encoded protein: CASSKLRGQYF. This rearrangement joins TRBV6-2 or TRBV6-3 to TRBJ2-7, with D unclear. Trimming pared 5 bases from V and 9 bases from J, leaving 11 bases between. Germline-derived CDR1 and CDR2 are MNHEY and SVGEGT. The CDR3 has 11 amino acids.

The rearrangement links TRBV7-9 to TRBJ1-1; D gene uncertain. The germline V gene has CDR1 SEHNR and CDR2 FQNEAQ (reference sequence). Deletions cut 1 base from V and 1 base from J, with 7 bases between. This CDR3 has 14 amino acids. CDR3 DNA sequence: TGTGCCAGCAGCTTAGAGGCGGAGAACACTGAAGCTTTCTTT. This gives the protein CASSLEAENTEAFF.

J is TRBJ2-1 and V is TRBV19; 12 bases agree with TRBD2. CDR3 length: 15 amino acids. Losses at the gene ends were 3 bases for V and 7 bases for J; bases not matched to a gene: 4. CDR1 LNHDA and CDR2 SQIVND come from the germline V gene (reference sequence). The CDR3 region is CASSISGTSGNEQFF. CDR3 in DNA: TGTGCCAGTAGTATCTCGGGGACTAGCGGGAATGAGCAGTTCTTC.

This clonotype has a single count. V gene TRBV27 combines with J gene TRBJ2-1; D perhaps matches TRBD2 (6 bases). The CDR3 runs 16 residues. The V gene's germline CDR1 is MNHEY and CDR2 SMNVEV (reference sequence). Between the trimmed V and J ends, which lost 2 bases and 9 bases, there was a span of 20 bases. The CDR3: CASSLGGSRLEGEQFF. The CDR3 DNA is TGTGCCAGCAGTTTAGGAGGGTCGCGACTAGAGGGTGAGCAGTTCTTC.

The sample holds a few counts of this clonotype. This chain joins TRBV11-2 and TRBJ1-2; possibly TRBD1 for D (5 bases). The CDR3 sequence is 14 residues long. Looked up from germline, CDR1 is SGHAT and CDR2 is FQNNGV. V lost 5 bases, J lost 6 bases, and 16 bases lay in between. The CDR3 sequence: CASSPSRDHDGYTF. The CDR3, as DNA: TGTGCCAGCAGCCCAAGCAGGGATCACGATGGCTACACCTTC. Based on the CDR3 plus reference TRBV11-2 and TRBJ1-2, the full variable domain is EAGVAQSPRYKIIEKRQSVAFWCNPISGHATLYWYQQILGQGPKLLIQFQNNGVVDDSQLPKDRFSAERLKGVDSTLKIQPAKLEDSAVYLCASSPSRDHDGYTFGSGTRLTVV.

This clonotype showed up just a few times. The chain joins TRBV27 to TRBJ2-7; the D gene could be TRBD1 or TRBD2 (6 bases each). Trimming took 3 bases from V and 5 from J, leaving 14 bases between them. The CDR3 has 14 residues. The germline CDR1 and CDR2 sequences are MNHEY and SMNVEV (reference sequence). CDR3 region: CASSFWRGFDEQYF. As DNA, the CDR3 is TGTGCCAGCAGTTTCTGGAGGGGGTTTGACGAGCAGTACTTC.

The chain combines TRBV7-2 with TRBJ1-6, with 7 bases matching TRBD1. Trimming took 5 bases from V and 9 from J; bases not matched to a gene: 10. Germline CDR1 is SGHTA and CDR2 is FQGNSA. The CDR3 consists of 15 residues. The CDR3 reads CASSLQNRGGSPLHF. The CDR3 coding sequence is TGTGCCAGCAGCCTGCAAAACAGGGGTGGTTCACCCCTCCACTTT.

J is TRBJ2-1 and V is TRBV7-9; 9 positions match TRBD2. V lost 2 bases, J lost 7 bases, and 9 bases stayed unmatched. CDR3 length: 16 residues. Germline CDR1 and CDR2: SEHNR and FQNEAQ (reference sequence). The CDR3, as DNA: TGTGCCAGCAGCTTAACCCCCGGGACTAGCAGAAATGAGCAGTTCTTC. Residues: CASSLTPGTSRNEQFF. Based on the CDR3 plus reference TRBV7-9 and TRBJ2-1, the full variable domain is DTGVSQNPRHKITKRGQNVTFRCDPISEHNRLYWYRQTLGQGPEFLTYFQNEAQLEKSRLLSDRFSAERPKGSFSTLEIQRTEQGDSAMYLCASSLTPGTSRNEQFFGPGTRLTVL.

The chain is built from TRBV5-1 and TRBJ2-5; tentatively, D is TRBD2 (6 bases). CDR3 length equals 14 residues. The germline CDR1 and CDR2 sequences are SGHRS and YFSETQ. Trimming took 0 bases from V and 2 from J, leaving 8 bases between them. DNA for the CDR3: TGCGCCAGCAGCTTGGCGGGAGTGCAAGAGACCCAGTACTTC. Translation gives CASSLAGVQETQYF. The full variable domain, its missing parts supplied by reference TRBV5-1 and TRBJ2-5, is KAGVTQTPRYLIKTRGQQVTLSCSPISGHRSVSWYQQTPGQGLQFLFEYFSETQRNKGNFPGRFSGRQFSNSRSEMNVSTLELGDSALYLCASSLAGVQETQYFGPGTRLLVL.

CDR3 residues: CASRTDSLYGYTF. CDR3 DNA: TGTGCCAGCAGGACGGACAGCCTCTATGGCTACACCTTC. The gene calls are TRBV12-3 or TRBV12-4 and TRBJ1-2, with D possibly TRBD1 on 6 matching bases. Deletions cut 6 bases from V and 4 bases from J, with 12 bases between. This CDR3 comprises 13 residues.

This clonotype was counted between two and nine times. The J gene is TRBJ2-2, the V gene TRBV2; D is unresolved. The CDR3 has 14 residues. Germline V gene sequence: CDR1 SNHLY, CDR2 FYNNEI. Trimming cost V 7 bases and J 2 bases, with 11 bases left between them. The CDR3 region has the DNA TGTGCCAGCACCCGAGGTGGTAACACCGGGGAGCTGTTTTTT. Residues: CASTRGGNTGELFF.

This chain joins TRBV28 and TRBJ1-5, with 12 bases aligning to TRBD1. Germline lookup yields CDR1 MDHEN and CDR2 SYDVKM. CDR3 length: 15 residues. V shed 8 bases and J 2 bases; nucleotides not matched to a gene: 4. The CDR3 region has the DNA TGTGCCAGCCGGGACAGGGGGCAGGGCAATCAGCCCCAGCATTTT. This codes for CASRDRGQGNQPQHF.

This clonotype was observed a handful of times. The V call is TRBV10-3, the J call TRBJ1-4; D is unclear. Germline values: CDR1 ENHRY, CDR2 SYGVKD. Trimming removed 10 bases from V and 0 bases from J, with 9 bases in between. The CDR3 is made up of 13 amino acids. The CDR3 loop reads CATRGATNEKLFF. The DNA for the CDR3 is TGTGCCACCAGAGGTGCAACTAATGAAAAACTGTTTTTT.

This clonotype was counted only a few times. The junction departs from the called germline gene at one end, perhaps through a read error. V is TRBV6-1 and J is TRBJ1-4, with D perhaps TRBD1 (6 bases). This CDR3 is 16 amino acids long. Germline CDR1 MNHNS, CDR2 SASEGT. The CDR3 DNA follows: TGTGCCAGCAGTGTTATTGCGGGGGCGACTAATGAAAAACTTTTTTTT. The encoded protein is CASSVIAGATNEKLFF.

The sample holds a few counts of this clonotype. The chain links TRBV20-1 to TRBJ2-3; the match to TRBD2 covers 8 bases. CDR3 size: 13 residues. Germline CDR1 DFQATT, CDR2 SNEGSKA (reference sequence). For the CDR3, the DNA is TGCAGACCGGGGGGGGCGGACACAGATACGCAGTATTTT. This encodes CRPGGADTDTQYF.

This clonotype occurred a few times. The J gene is TRBJ1-5, the V gene TRBV2, with D hard to call. CDR1 and CDR2 from the germline V gene are SNHLY and FYNNEI. V gave up 5 bases and J gave up 9 bases, with 17 bases separating them. The length of the CDR3 is 14 residues. CDR3 nucleotides: TGTGCCAGCAGTCGGCAGTCGCTGACCGGGCCCCAGCATTTT. It translates to CASSRQSLTGPQHF. Full variable domain (remainder filled in from reference TRBV2 and TRBJ1-5): EPEVTQTPSHQVTQMGQEVILRCVPISNHLYFYWYRQILGQKVEFLVSFYNNEISEKSEIFDDQFSVERPDGSNFTLKIRSTKLEDSAMYFCASSRQSLTGPQHFGDGTRLSIL.

This clonotype was counted a single time. This chain joins TRBV4-1 and TRBJ2-7; 7 nucleotides align to TRBD2. The CDR3 runs to 17 residues. Trimming removed 1 base from V and 3 bases from J; junction bases left unmatched: 12. Per germline, CDR1 MGHRA and CDR2 YSYEKL. CDR3 region: CASSQASRGRKNYEQYF. The CDR3 DNA reads TGCGCCAGCAGCCAAGCATCTCGCGGGAGAAAAAACTACGAGCAGTACTTC.

The chain recombines TRBV28 with TRBJ1-5; 8 bases fit TRBD1. In germline, CDR1 is MDHEN, CDR2 SYDVKM. Trimming removed 2 bases from V and 5 bases from J; junction bases left unmatched: 5. The CDR3 consists of 15 residues. Here the CDR3 reads CASSLLTGVHQPQHF. As DNA, the CDR3 is TGTGCCAGCAGTTTACTGACAGGGGTCCATCAGCCCCAGCATTTT.

This clonotype was observed a handful of times. This chain joins TRBV6-1 and TRBJ1-1; a possible D gene is TRBD1 (5 bases). CDR1 is MNHNS and CDR2 is SASEGT in the germline V gene. The CDR3 extends over 14 amino acids. Between the trimmed V and J ends, which lost 4 bases and 4 bases, there was a span of 13 bases. This CDR3 reads CASSVRQRTTEAFF. In DNA form, the CDR3 reads TGTGCCAGCAGTGTACGACAGAGGACCACTGAAGCTTTCTTT.

This clonotype was counted a few times. The chain combines TRBV7-8 with TRBJ1-2, with D hard to call. In germline, CDR1 is SGHVS, CDR2 FQNEAQ. The germline V and J ends were trimmed by 4 bases and 6 bases, with 15 bases remaining between them. The CDR3 runs 14 residues. CDR3: CASSSLSVPNGYTF. DNA of the CDR3: TGTGCCAGCAGCTCGCTGTCAGTGCCCAATGGCTACACCTTC. Together with reference TRBV7-8 and TRBJ1-2, the CDR3 gives the full variable domain: GAGVSQSPRYKVAKRGQDVALRCDPISGHVSLFWYQQALGQGPEFLTYFQNEAQLDKSGLPSDRFFAERPEGSVSTLKIQRTQQEDSAVYLCASSSLSVPNGYTFGSGTRLTVV.